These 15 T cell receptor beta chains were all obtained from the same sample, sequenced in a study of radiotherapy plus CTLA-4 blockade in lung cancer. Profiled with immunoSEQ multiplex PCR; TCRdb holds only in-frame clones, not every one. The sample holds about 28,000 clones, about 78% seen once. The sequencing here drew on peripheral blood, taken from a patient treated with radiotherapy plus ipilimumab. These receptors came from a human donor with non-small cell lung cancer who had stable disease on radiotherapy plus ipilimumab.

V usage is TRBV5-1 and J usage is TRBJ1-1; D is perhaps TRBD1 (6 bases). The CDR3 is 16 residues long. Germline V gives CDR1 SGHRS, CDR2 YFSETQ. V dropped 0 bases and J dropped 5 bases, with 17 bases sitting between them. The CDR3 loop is CASSLARTVFNTEAFF. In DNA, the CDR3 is TGCGCCAGCAGCTTGGCACGGACAGTGTTTAATACTGAAGCTTTCTTT.

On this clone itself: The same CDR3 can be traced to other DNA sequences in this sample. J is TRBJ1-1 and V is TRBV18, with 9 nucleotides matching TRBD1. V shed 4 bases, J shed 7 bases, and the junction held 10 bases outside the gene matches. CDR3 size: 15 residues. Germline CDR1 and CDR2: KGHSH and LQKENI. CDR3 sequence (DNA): TGTGCCAGCTCACAACAGGGACAGGGCTTCAGTGAAGCTTTCTTT. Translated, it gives CASSQQGQGFSEAFF.

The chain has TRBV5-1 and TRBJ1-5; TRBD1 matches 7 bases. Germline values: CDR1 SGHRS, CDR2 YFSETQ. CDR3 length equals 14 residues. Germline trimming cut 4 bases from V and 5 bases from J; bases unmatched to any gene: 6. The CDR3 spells CASSPGQEDQPQHF. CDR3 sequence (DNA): TGCGCCAGCAGCCCTGGACAGGAAGATCAGCCCCAGCATTTT.

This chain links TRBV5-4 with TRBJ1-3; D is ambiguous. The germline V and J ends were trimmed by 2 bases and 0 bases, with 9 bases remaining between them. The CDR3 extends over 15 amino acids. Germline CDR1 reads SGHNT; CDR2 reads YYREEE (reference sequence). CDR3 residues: CASSLTGGSGNTIYF. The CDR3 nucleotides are TGTGCCAGCAGCTTAACCGGTGGCTCTGGAAACACCATATATTTT.

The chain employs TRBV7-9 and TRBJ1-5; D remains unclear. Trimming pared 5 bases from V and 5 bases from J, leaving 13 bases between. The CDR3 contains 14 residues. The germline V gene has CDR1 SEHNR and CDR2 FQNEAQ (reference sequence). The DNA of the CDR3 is TGTGCCAGCAGCCCCCGGTCAGTTGATCAGCCCCAGCATTTT. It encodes CASSPRSVDQPQHF.

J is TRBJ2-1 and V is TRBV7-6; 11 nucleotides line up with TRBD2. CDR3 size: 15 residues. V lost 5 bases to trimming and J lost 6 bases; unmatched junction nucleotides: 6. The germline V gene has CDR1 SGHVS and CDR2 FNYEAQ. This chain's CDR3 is CASSTGTSGFNEQFF. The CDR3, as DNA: TGTGCCAGCAGCACCGGGACTAGCGGATTCAATGAGCAGTTCTTC. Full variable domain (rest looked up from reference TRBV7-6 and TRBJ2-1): GAGVSQSPRYKVTKRGQDVALRCDPISGHVSLYWYRQALGQGPEFLTYFNYEAQQDKSGLPNDRFSAERPEGSISTLTIQRTEQRDSAMYRCASSTGTSGFNEQFFGPGTRLTVL.

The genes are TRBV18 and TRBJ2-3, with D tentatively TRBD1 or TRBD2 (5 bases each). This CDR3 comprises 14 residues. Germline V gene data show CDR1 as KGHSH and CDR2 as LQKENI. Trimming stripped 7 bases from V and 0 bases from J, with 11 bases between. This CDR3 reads CASFPGPSTDTQYF. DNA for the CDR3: TGTGCCAGCTTTCCGGGACCCAGCACAGATACGCAGTATTTT.

The CDR3 reads CASSLLGTTDTGELFF. The CDR3 bases are TGTGCCAGCAGCTTATTGGGGACTACCGACACCGGGGAGCTGTTTTTT. V gene TRBV7-6 combines with J gene TRBJ2-2; 7 bases are a match to TRBD2. With V trimmed by 2 bases and J by 3 bases, 6 bases remained unmatched. CDR3 length: 16 residues. CDR1 and CDR2 from the germline V gene are SGHVS and FNYEAQ.

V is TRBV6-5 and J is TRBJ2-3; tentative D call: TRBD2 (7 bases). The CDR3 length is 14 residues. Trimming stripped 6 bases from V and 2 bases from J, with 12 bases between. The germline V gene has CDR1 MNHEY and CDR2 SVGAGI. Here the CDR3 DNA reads TGTGCCAGCAGCGCACGGGGGGCCACAGATACGCAGTATTTT. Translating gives CASSARGATDTQYF.

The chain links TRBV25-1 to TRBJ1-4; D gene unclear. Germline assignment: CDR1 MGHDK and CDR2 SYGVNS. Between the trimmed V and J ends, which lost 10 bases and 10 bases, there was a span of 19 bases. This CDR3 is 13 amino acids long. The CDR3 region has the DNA TGTGCCATCCTTTCCAGGATAGGGATAAAACTGTTTTTT. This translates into CAILSRIGIKLFF.

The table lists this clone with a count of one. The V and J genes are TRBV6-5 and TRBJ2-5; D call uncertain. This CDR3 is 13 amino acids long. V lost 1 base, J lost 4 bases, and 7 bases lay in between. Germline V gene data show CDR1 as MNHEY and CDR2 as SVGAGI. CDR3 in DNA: TGTGCCAGCAGTTACTACCAGTCAGAGACCCAGTACTTC. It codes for CASSYYQSETQYF.

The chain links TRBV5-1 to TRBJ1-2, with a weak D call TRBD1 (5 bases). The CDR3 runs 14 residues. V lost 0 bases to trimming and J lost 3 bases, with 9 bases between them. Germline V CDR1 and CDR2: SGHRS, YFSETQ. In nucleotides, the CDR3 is TGCGCCAGCAGCTTGGCCCTGGGGGACTATGGCTACACCTTC. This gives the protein CASSLALGDYGYTF.

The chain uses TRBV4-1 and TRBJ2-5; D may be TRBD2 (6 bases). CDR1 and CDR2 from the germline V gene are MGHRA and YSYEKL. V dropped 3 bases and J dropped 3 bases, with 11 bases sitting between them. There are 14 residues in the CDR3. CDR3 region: CASSHPTREETQYF. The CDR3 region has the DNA TGCGCCAGCAGCCACCCGACTAGGGAAGAGACCCAGTACTTC.

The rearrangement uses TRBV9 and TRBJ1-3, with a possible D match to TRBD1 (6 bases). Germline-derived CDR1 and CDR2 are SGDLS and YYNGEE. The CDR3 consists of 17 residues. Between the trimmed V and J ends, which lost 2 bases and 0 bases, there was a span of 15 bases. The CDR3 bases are TGTGCCAGCAGCGTTCAACCACAGGGCGACTCTGGAAACACCATATATTTT. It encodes CASSVQPQGDSGNTIYF. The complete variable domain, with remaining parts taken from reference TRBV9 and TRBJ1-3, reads DSGVTQTPKHLITATGQRVTLRCSPRSGDLSVYWYQQSLDQGLQFLIQYYNGEERAKGNILERFSAQQFPDLHSELNLSSLELGDSALYFCASSVQPQGDSGNTIYFGEGSWLTVV.

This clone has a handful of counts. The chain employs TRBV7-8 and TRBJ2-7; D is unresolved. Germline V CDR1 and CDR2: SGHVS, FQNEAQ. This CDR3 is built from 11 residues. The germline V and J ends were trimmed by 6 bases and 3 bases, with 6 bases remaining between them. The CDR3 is CASSNLYEQYV. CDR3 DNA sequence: TGTGCCAGCAGTAATCTCTACGAGCAGTACGTC.